A selection of T cell receptor beta chains follows, all from one sample in a study of T cell repertoires in cytomegalovirus infection. Using its own MiXCR run on the reads, TCRdb lists one record per CDR3 protein. This sample has under 850,000 distinct CDR3 sequences, with 30% to 40% found just once. These receptors have no identified antigens. The sample consisted of cultured PBMCs, taken from culture after CMV antigen stimulation. All receptors derive from a human donor in good health (CMV status not recorded). Some clones in this sample may be carry-over from other donors' samples. CDR3s include the opening cysteine and the closing phenylalanine or tryptophan. D genes are given only for firm matches. Only part of the rows carry a size: once, few, many, or a class if the clone is expanded.

D	J	V	size	CDR3	DNA
-	TRBJ2-5	TRBV24-1	-	CATSGGPEDDFQETQYF	TGTGCCACCAGTGGGGGCCCGGAGGACGACTTCCAAGAGACCCAGTACTTC
-	TRBJ1-2	TRBV4-1	few	CASSQTTDYGYTF	TGCGCCAGCAGCCAGACGACGGACTATGGCTACACCTTC
-	TRBJ1-1	TRBV4-2	-	CASSQPAQGGVTEAFF	TGTGCCAGCAGCCAACCAGCACAGGGTGGGGTCACTGAAGCTTTCTTT
TRBD1	TRBJ1-5	TRBV19	-	CASRTPGQGHQPQHF	TGTGCCAGTAGGACTCCGGGACAGGGTCACCAGCCCCAGCATTTT
-	TRBJ2-7	TRBV20-1	-	CSARVVRRLVDYEQYF	TGCAGTGCTAGAGTGGTTAGGAGGCTGGTGGACTACGAGCAGTACTTC
TRBD1	TRBJ2-5	TRBV7-8	few	CASSLGVRTGSVTQYF	TGTGCCAGCAGCTTAGGGGTCAGGACAGGGAGCGTGACCCAGTACTTC
-	TRBJ1-2	TRBV5-3	once	CASSPRPGNRGYTF	TGTGCCAGCAGCCCCCGTCCGGGGAATCGGGGCTACACCTTC
TRBD2	TRBJ2-3	TRBV7-2	many	CASSPWTSNTDTQYF	TGTGCCAGCAGCCCCTGGACTAGCAACACAGATACGCAGTATTTT
TRBD1	TRBJ2-1	TRBV7-2	few	CASSQGQRYNEQFF	TGTGCCAGCAGCCAGGGACAGCGATACAATGAGCAGTTCTTC
TRBD1	TRBJ2-1	TRBV7-9	-	CASSLPIGQGFNEQFF	TGTGCCAGCAGCTTACCTATCGGACAGGGTTTCAATGAGCAGTTCTTC
TRBD2	TRBJ2-1	TRBV27	-	CASSYPTGTSGAYNEQFF	TGTGCCAGCAGCTATCCTACCGGGACTAGCGGAGCCTACAATGAGCAGTTCTTC
TRBD1	TRBJ1-2	TRBV20-1	-	CSAPGQGNYGYTF	TGCAGTGCCCCGGGACAGGGGAACTATGGCTACACCTTC
-	TRBJ1-3	TRBV19	-	CASSLTPYSGNTIYF	TGTGCCAGTAGCCTTACACCATACTCTGGAAACACCATATATTTT
TRBD2	TRBJ2-3	TRBV27	few	CASRRTSGYTDTQYF	TGTGCCAGCAGAAGGACTAGCGGGTACACAGATACGCAGTATTTT
-	TRBJ2-2	TRBV7-9	many	CASSLSGELFF	TGTGCCAGCAGTTTATCCGGGGAGCTGTTTTTT
-	TRBJ2-5	TRBV5-1	-	CASSPLGGPKETQYF	TGCGCCAGCAGCCCACTCGGGGGGCCTAAAGAGACCCAGTACTTC
-	TRBJ2-5	TRBV2	-	CASRGIFDSQETQYF	TGTGCCAGCAGGGGCATTTTCGACAGTCAAGAGACCCAGTACTTC
-	TRBJ1-5	TRBV28	-	CASSSSGYSNQPQHF	TGTGCCAGCAGTTCTAGCGGGTATAGCAATCAGCCCCAGCATTTT
TRBD1	TRBJ2-7	TRBV27	few	CASRPSGTGDEQYF	TGTGCCAGCAGACCAAGCGGGACAGGGGACGAGCAGTACTTC
-	TRBJ2-1	TRBV28	few	CASSPLGTAYNEQFF	TGTGCCAGCAGCCCACTGGGGACTGCCTACAATGAGCAGTTCTTC
-	TRBJ2-2	TRBV7-8	-	CASRGGLNTGELFF	TGTGCCAGCAGGGGGGGGCTCAACACCGGGGAGCTGTTTTTT
-	TRBJ2-1	TRBV4-2	-	CASSQAFASSEQFF	TGTGCCAGCAGCCAAGCTTTCGCTTCTAGTGAGCAGTTCTTC
-	TRBJ2-5	TRBV7-2	few	CASSFYAGQQETQYF	TGTGCCAGCAGCTTTTACGCGGGACAGCAAGAGACCCAGTACTTC
-	TRBJ2-2	TRBV6-2/TRBV6-3	-	CASSFYYVGELFF	TGTGCCAGCAGTTTCTACTACGTCGGGGAGCTGTTTTTT
-	TRBJ2-7	TRBV11-2	once	CASSPGWGKDSYEQYF	TGTGCCAGCAGCCCCGGATGGGGGAAAGATTCCTACGAGCAGTACTTC
-	TRBJ2-7	TRBV20-1	-	CSAQTIGRVGPSYEQYF	TGCAGTGCTCAAACCATCGGACGGGTCGGCCCCTCCTACGAGCAGTACTTC
-	TRBJ1-5	TRBV6-7	-	CASSYVQVPQPQHF	TGTGCCAGCAGTTACGTCCAGGTACCTCAGCCCCAGCATTTT
-	TRBJ2-3	TRBV6-4	few	CASSDSYRSSSGVDTQYF	TGTGCCAGCAGTGACTCCTACAGGTCGTCTTCTGGAGTAGATACGCAGTATTTT
-	TRBJ2-6	TRBV12-5	many	CASGLIRDGESGANVLTF	TGTGCTAGTGGTTTGATCCGGGACGGAGAGTCTGGGGCCAACGTCCTGACTTTC
-	TRBJ2-7	TRBV7-2	-	CASSLRRQLTNEQYF	TGTGCCAGCAGCTTACGGAGACAATTGACGAATGAGCAGTACTTC
-	TRBJ1-2	TRBV7-2	-	CASYEGGAHLGYTF	TGTGCCAGCTACGAGGGGGGGGCGCATCTTGGCTACACCTTC
-	TRBJ2-1	TRBV6-4	-	CASGAGSSYNEQFF	TGTGCCAGCGGGGCGGGGAGCTCCTACAATGAGCAGTTCTTC
-	TRBJ2-6	TRBV7-3	-	CAEGGGRGANVLTF	TGTGCAGAAGGGGGGGGGCGTGGGGCCAACGTCCTGACTTTC
TRBD2	TRBJ2-1	TRBV12-3/TRBV12-4	-	CASSPQEAGDNEQFF	TGTGCCAGCAGCCCCCAGGAAGCGGGGGACAATGAGCAGTTCTTC
-	TRBJ2-4	TRBV2	few	CASSPQGGGNIQYF	TGTGCCAGCAGTCCACAGGGAGGGGGAAACATTCAGTACTTC
-	TRBJ2-1	TRBV30	few	CAWSVGGPYNEQFF	TGTGCCTGGAGTGTTGGCGGTCCCTACAATGAGCAGTTCTTC
-	TRBJ2-5	TRBV12-3/TRBV12-4	-	CASSSGRGETQYF	TGTGCCAGCAGTAGCGGACGGGGAGAGACCCAGTACTTC
-	TRBJ2-7	TRBV7-2	many	CASSLGVGTYEQYF	TGTGCCAGCAGCTTAGGGGTGGGCACCTACGAGCAGTACTTC
-	TRBJ2-6	TRBV20-1	few	CSATGGDGANVLTF	TGCAGTGCTACGGGGGGCGATGGGGCCAACGTCCTGACTTTC
-	TRBJ2-5	TRBV28	few	CASSLDPRPEETQYF	TGTGCCAGCAGTTTAGACCCCCGGCCGGAAGAGACCCAGTACTTC
-	TRBJ2-1	TRBV2	few	CASSAQARDEQFF	TGTGCCAGCAGTGCCCAGGCCCGCGATGAGCAGTTCTTC
-	TRBJ2-5	TRBV20-1	few	CSARGQGGETQYF	TGCAGTGCTAGAGGCCAAGGGGGAGAGACCCAGTACTTC
TRBD2	TRBJ2-1	TRBV7-6	few	CASRPIAGSSYNEQFF	TGTGCCAGCAGACCCATAGCGGGTAGCTCCTACAATGAGCAGTTCTTC
-	TRBJ1-2	TRBV11-2	-	CASSLVSGVGYTF	TGTGCCAGCAGCTTAGTTTCAGGGGTAGGCTACACCTTC
TRBD1	TRBJ1-1	TRBV18	-	CASSPAQGAVGTEAFF	TGTGCCAGCTCACCTGCCCAGGGGGCGGTCGGCACTGAAGCTTTCTTT
-	TRBJ1-5	TRBV2	-	CASSTQGVTFLNQPQHF	TGTGCCAGCAGTACACAAGGGGTCACCTTCCTCAATCAGCCCCAGCATTTT
TRBD2	TRBJ2-5	TRBV7-2	few	CASSLLAGTAETQYF	TGTGCCAGCAGCTTATTAGCGGGAACCGCGGAGACCCAGTACTTC
-	TRBJ2-3	TRBV7-6	-	CASSPGVNDDTQYF	TGTGCCAGCAGCCCAGGGGTCAACGACGATACGCAGTATTTT
-	TRBJ2-6	TRBV6-5	few	CASSYSFLPDKSSGANVLTF	TGTGCCAGCAGTTACTCGTTTTTGCCAGACAAATCCTCTGGGGCCAACGTCCTGACTTTC
-	TRBJ2-7	TRBV7-9	many	CASSSIGGEYEQYF	TGTGCCAGCAGCTCAATCGGGGGAGAGTACGAGCAGTACTTC
TRBD1	TRBJ1-5	TRBV6-1	-	CASSTFRQGNNQPQHF	TGTGCCAGCAGTACCTTCCGACAGGGGAACAATCAGCCCCAGCATTTT